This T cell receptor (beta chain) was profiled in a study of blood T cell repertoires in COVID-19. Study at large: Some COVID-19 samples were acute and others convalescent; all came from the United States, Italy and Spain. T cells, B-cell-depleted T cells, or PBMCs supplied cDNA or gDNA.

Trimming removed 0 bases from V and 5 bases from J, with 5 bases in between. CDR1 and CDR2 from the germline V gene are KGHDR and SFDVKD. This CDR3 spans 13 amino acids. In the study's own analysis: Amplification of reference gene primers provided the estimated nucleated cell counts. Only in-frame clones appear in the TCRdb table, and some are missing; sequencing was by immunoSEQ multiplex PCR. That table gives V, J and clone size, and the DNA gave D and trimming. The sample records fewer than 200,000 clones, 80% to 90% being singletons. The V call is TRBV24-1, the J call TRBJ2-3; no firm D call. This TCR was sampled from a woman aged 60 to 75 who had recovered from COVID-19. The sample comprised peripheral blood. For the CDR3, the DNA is TGTGCCACCAGTGATTTGCGACAAGATACGCAGTATTTT. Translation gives CATSDLRQDTQYF.